This T cell receptor (beta chain) is from a study of response to subunit inactivated influenza vaccine. Study-wide results and limits: A suggestion made by the authors is that each seasonal influenza vaccination recruits few new T cells.

As for this clonotype: Its antigen remains unidentified.

TCRdb reprocessed the RT-PCR reads with MiXCR, giving one entry per CDR3 protein. The sample contains more than 600,000 distinct CDR3 sequences, about 18% of which appear only once. The CDR3 runs to 17 residues. Trimming shortened V by 3 bases and J by 0 bases, and 18 bases separated the two germline ends. This clonotype originated in a man aged 45-60 years who received an inactivated influenza vaccine. The starting material was PBMCs from blood, obtained around 5 days after vaccination. The rearrangement joins TRBV12-3 or TRBV12-4 to TRBJ2-7; a possible D gene is TRBD1 (5 bases). CDR3 DNA: TGTGCCAGCAGTTTTGGGTGGGGCGGTAGGAGCTCCTACGAGCAGTACTTC. Its protein product is CASSFGWGGRSSYEQYF.